The 30 T cell receptor beta chains given below trace back to one sample, sequenced in a study of blood T cell repertoires in COVID-19. The assay was immunoSEQ multiplex PCR, and TCRdb's table has in-frame clones only and misses some. The sample lists approximately 140,000 clones, 85% to 90% occurring once. The sequencing input was peripheral blood. These receptors originate from a man aged 65 to 79 with active COVID-19.

The chain couples TRBV6-5 to TRBJ1-1, with TRBD1 matching over 9 bases. V shed 4 bases and J 11 bases; nucleotides not matched to a gene: 5. CDR3 length: 12 amino acids. Germline lookup yields CDR1 MNHEY and CDR2 SVGAGI. The CDR3 sequence: CASSFLQGAAFF. DNA of the CDR3: TGTGCCAGCAGTTTTTTACAGGGGGCCGCTTTCTTT.

This chain links TRBV28 with TRBJ1-1, with unresolved D. The germline gives CDR1 MDHEN, CDR2 SYDVKM. V dropped 3 bases and J dropped 3 bases, with 8 bases sitting between them. The CDR3 is made up of 13 amino acids. This CDR3 reads CASSFFYDTEAFF. DNA for the CDR3: TGTGCCAGCAGTTTCTTCTACGACACTGAAGCTTTCTTT.

J is TRBJ2-1 and V is TRBV5-6; 10 bases are a match to TRBD2. J gave up 5 bases and V 4 bases, and 9 bases lay outside the gene matches. The CDR3 consists of 16 residues. CDR1 and CDR2 from the germline V gene are SGHDT and YYEEEE. The CDR3 DNA is TGTGCCAGCAGCGGAGGACTAGCGGCACTTCACAATGAGCAGTTCTTC. As protein: CASSGGLAALHNEQFF.

The chain joins TRBV11-1 to TRBJ1-2, with unresolved D. The CDR3 sequence is 13 residues long. Germline loops: CDR1 SGHAT, CDR2 FQDESV (reference sequence). Trimming removed 6 bases at V and 2 bases at J, with 10 bases between. The CDR3 coding sequence is TGTGCCAGCAGTCTGGGCCCCAACTATGGCTACACCTTC. Translation: CASSLGPNYGYTF.

This clone has just one count. The V and J genes are TRBV10-3 and TRBJ1-1; possible D gene TRBD1, 6 bases. The CDR3 length is 14 residues. The V gene's germline CDR1 is ENHRY and CDR2 SYGVKD. Trimming removed 4 bases at V and 5 bases at J, with 14 bases between. The CDR3 DNA follows: TGTGCCATCAGTGTTACAGGGCCGGGGACTGAAGCTTTCTTT. Amino acid sequence: CAISVTGPGTEAFF.

This chain connects TRBV21-1 to TRBJ1-1; the listed D gene, TRBD1, was not tested against the DNA. TRBV21-1 is classified as a pseudogene. The CDR3 extends over 17 amino acids. CDR3 loop: CASSKVKGTEQNTEAFF. The CDR3 DNA reads as TGTGCCAGCAGCAAAGTTAAGGGGACAGAGCAGAACACTGAAGCTTTCTTT.

The chain recombines TRBV6-2 or TRBV6-3 with TRBJ2-2, with 8 positions matching TRBD2. The CDR3 spans 16 residues. Per germline, CDR1 MNHEY and CDR2 SVGEGT. Trimming took 6 bases from V and 3 from J; bases not matched to a gene: 9. DNA of the CDR3: TGTGCCAGCAGCCGGTACCGGGGGGGAGACACCGGGGAGCTGTTTTTT. Protein sequence: CASSRYRGGDTGELFF.

The chain couples TRBV5-1 to TRBJ2-1, with 9 bases that match TRBD2. Per germline, CDR1 SGHRS and CDR2 YFSETQ. The CDR3 spans 14 residues. The ends lost 0 bases at V and 9 bases at J; junction bases unmatched: 4. The CDR3 nucleotides are TGCGCCAGCAGCTTGGGGTTGCGGGAGGGTGAGCAGTTCTTC. This encodes CASSLGLREGEQFF.

The gene calls are TRBV5-1 and TRBJ2-5; possible D gene TRBD1, 6 bases. V was cut by 7 bases and J by 2 bases, with 15 bases left in between. There are 14 residues in the CDR3. Germline loops: CDR1 SGHRS, CDR2 YFSETQ. The CDR3 is CASVRGDKQETQYF. The CDR3 DNA reads TGCGCCAGCGTCAGAGGGGACAAACAAGAGACCCAGTACTTC.

The genes are TRBV28 and TRBJ1-5, with 7 bases fitting TRBD1. This CDR3 spans 15 amino acids. Per germline, CDR1 MDHEN and CDR2 SYDVKM. J gave up 3 bases and V 3 bases, and 5 bases lay outside the gene matches. The CDR3, as DNA: TGTGCCAGCAGTTTCCCGGGACAGCCCAATCAGCCCCAGCATTTT. Translated: CASSFPGQPNQPQHF.

This rearrangement joins TRBV2 to TRBJ1-2; 7 bases fit TRBD1. CDR1 SNHLY and CDR2 FYNNEI come from the germline V gene. J gave up 5 bases and V 3 bases, and 15 bases lay outside the gene matches. This CDR3 spans 17 amino acids. The CDR3 protein is CASSDGTVPPSRYGYTF. As DNA, the CDR3 is TGTGCCAGCAGTGATGGGACAGTCCCCCCCTCGAGGTATGGCTACACCTTC.

This rearrangement joins TRBV19 to TRBJ2-1; 8 nucleotides line up with TRBD2. The length of the CDR3 is 17 residues. Trimming cost V 2 bases and J 3 bases; bases outside gene matches: 9. Per the germline V gene, CDR1 is LNHDA and CDR2 is SQIVND (reference sequence). As DNA, the CDR3 is TGTGCCAGTAGTATAAATCGAGCGGGAGTGTTCTACAATGAGCAGTTCTTC. Translating it yields CASSINRAGVFYNEQFF.

This clone was seen more than once but under ten times. Here the CDR3 DNA reads TGTGCCAGCAGCTTACCGCGGACAGGGGGCTTAACTGAAGCTTTCTTT. It specifies CASSLPRTGGLTEAFF. The chain uses TRBV7-9 and TRBJ1-1, with 11 bases that match TRBD1. The J segment lost 5 bases and the V segment lost 2 bases, leaving 7 bases of the junction unmatched. The CDR3 length is 16 residues. Germline CDR1 and CDR2: SEHNR and FQNEAQ (reference sequence).

The rearrangement uses TRBV28 and TRBJ1-2; TRBD1 matches at 8 bases. J gave up 1 base and V 4 bases, and 11 bases lay outside the gene matches. This CDR3 has 17 amino acids. Looked up from germline, CDR1 is MDHEN and CDR2 is SYDVKM. The CDR3 reads CASSSLPETGVNYGYTF. As DNA, the CDR3 is TGTGCCAGCAGTTCCCTCCCCGAGACAGGGGTTAACTATGGCTACACCTTC.

This chain joins TRBV25-1 and TRBJ2-2; D is unresolved. CDR3 length: 14 residues. Germline CDR1 MGHDK, CDR2 SYGVNS. Trimming cost V 3 bases and J 3 bases, with 8 bases left between them. The CDR3 DNA reads TGTGCCAGCAGTGACAGGCCTGACACCGGGGAGCTGTTTTTT. Residues: CASSDRPDTGELFF.

V is TRBV19 and J is TRBJ1-2; D unclear. CDR3 size: 11 residues. Trimming removed 6 bases from V and 8 bases from J, with 10 bases in between. Germline V gene lookup returns CDR1 LNHDA and CDR2 SQIVND (reference sequence). CDR3 amino acids: CASRSIGGYTF. CDR3 coding DNA: TGTGCCAGTAGGTCAATTGGCGGCTACACCTTC.

The chain recombines TRBV7-3 with TRBJ2-7, with 9 bases matching TRBD1. J was trimmed by 2 bases and V by 7 bases; bases with no gene match: 12. CDR3 size: 16 residues. CDR1 SGHTA and CDR2 FQGTGA come from the germline V gene. Here the CDR3 DNA reads TGTGCCAGCACCTCCCGGTCGGGACAGGGCCCCTACGAGCAGTACTTC. Translation: CASTSRSGQGPYEQYF.

The chain recombines TRBV28 with TRBJ2-3; 9 bases fit TRBD2. The V segment lost 3 bases and the J segment 3 bases; nucleotides outside the gene matches: 4. The CDR3 is made up of 15 amino acids. Germline loops: CDR1 MDHEN, CDR2 SYDVKM. As DNA, the CDR3 is TGTGCCAGCAGTTTTGGTAGCGGGAGAACAGATACGCAGTATTTT. It encodes CASSFGSGRTDTQYF.

This rearrangement joins TRBV11-2 to TRBJ2-5; 7 bases match TRBD2. Germline CDR1 is SGHAT and CDR2 is FQNNGV. After removal of 4 bases from V and 5 bases from J, the junction contained 7 bases not matched to a gene. This CDR3 region has 14 residues. CDR3 DNA: TGTGCCAGCAGCTCAAGGACTAGTCGGGAGACCCAGTACTTC. Protein product: CASSSRTSRETQYF.

This chain uses TRBV30 with TRBJ2-5; possibly TRBD2 for D (7 bases). V lost 5 bases and J 4 bases, leaving 17 bases between the germline ends. The germline V gene encodes CDR1 GTSNPN and CDR2 SVGIG (reference sequence). The CDR3 spans 14 residues. Here the CDR3 reads CAWGEGGQGETQYF. The CDR3, as DNA: TGTGCCTGGGGAGAGGGGGGGCAAGGAGAGACCCAGTACTTC.

This clone was counted once. The genes are TRBV27 and TRBJ2-7; D is possibly TRBD1 (5 bases). Trimming removed 2 bases from V and 5 bases from J, with 13 bases in between. The CDR3 contains 14 residues. Germline assignment: CDR1 MNHEY and CDR2 SMNVEV (reference sequence). CDR3 bases: TGTGCCAGCAGTTTAGTAGGACAAAAAGACGAGCAGTACTTC. Its translation is CASSLVGQKDEQYF.

About this clone itself: Other nucleotide sequences from this sample produce the same CDR3. The genes are TRBV7-3 and TRBJ2-1; D is unresolved. Germline V lookup: CDR1 SGHTA, CDR2 FQGTGA. The CDR3 covers 16 residues. V lost 5 bases and J 0 bases, leaving 14 bases between the germline ends. CDR3 region: CASSPPSASSYNEQFF. CDR3 nucleotides: TGTGCCAGCAGCCCCCCCAGCGCTAGCTCCTACAATGAGCAGTTCTTC.

The chain employs TRBV12-3 or TRBV12-4 and TRBJ1-1; TRBD1 matches at 8 bases. The V and J ends lost 2 bases and 11 bases, in that order; junction bases with no gene match: 7. This CDR3 contains 13 residues. CDR3 amino acids: CASSLSDRGTAFF. DNA for the CDR3: TGTGCCAGCAGTTTAAGTGACAGGGGTACGGCTTTCTTT.

The rearrangement uses TRBV2 and TRBJ2-1, with TRBD1 identical over 8 bases. J lost 8 bases, V lost 8 bases, and 17 bases had no gene match. This CDR3 comprises 16 residues. Germline V gene sequence: CDR1 SNHLY, CDR2 FYNNEI. The chain's CDR3 is CASVHRGTTLGDEQFF. The CDR3 coding sequence is TGTGCCAGCGTCCACAGGGGGACCACCCTTGGGGATGAGCAGTTCTTC.

This rearrangement joins TRBV6-2 or TRBV6-3 to TRBJ1-6; 7 bases are shared with TRBD1. V trimming: 1 base; J trimming: 6 bases; junction bases outside the gene matches: 3. CDR1 and CDR2 (germline): MNHEY, SVGEGT. CDR3 length: 15 residues. CDR3 sequence (DNA): TGTGCCAGCAGTTACTTCGGGGACAGTAATTCACCCCTCCACTTT. As protein: CASSYFGDSNSPLHF.

A few counts support this clone. This chain uses TRBV5-8 with TRBJ2-1; D unresolved. The germline V and J ends were trimmed by 6 bases and 3 bases, with 10 bases remaining between them. Germline CDR1 SGHTS, CDR2 YDEGEE. The CDR3 loop spans 13 amino acids. The CDR3 loop is CASKTPNYNEQFF. The CDR3 DNA reads as TGTGCCAGCAAGACACCAAACTACAATGAGCAGTTCTTC.

V and J are TRBV10-3 and TRBJ2-7; TRBD1 matches at 7 bases. Trimming at V came to 6 bases and at J to 0 bases, leaving 5 bases not matched to a gene. Per the germline V gene, CDR1 is ENHRY and CDR2 is SYGVKD. The CDR3 sequence is 14 residues long. The CDR3 protein is CAIRRDRDSYEQYF. The CDR3 region has the DNA TGTGCCATCAGGAGGGACAGAGACTCCTACGAGCAGTACTTC.

The chain couples TRBV6-5 to TRBJ1-1, with TRBD1 identical over 7 bases. The J segment lost 1 base and the V segment lost 5 bases, leaving 4 bases of the junction unmatched. Germline CDR1 is MNHEY and CDR2 is SVGAGI. This CDR3 has 14 residues. CDR3 bases: TGTGCCAGCAGTCCGGGACAGTGGAACACTGAAGCTTTCTTT. This codes for CASSPGQWNTEAFF.

This clone was observed a few times. Here the CDR3 DNA reads TGTGCCAGCGGGGACAGGGGGGCCTATGGCTACACCTTC. Its protein product is CASGDRGAYGYTF. The chain recombines TRBV2 with TRBJ1-2, with TRBD1 matching over 11 bases. The CDR3 consists of 13 residues. J gave up 4 bases and V 8 bases, and 3 bases lay outside the gene matches. Germline lookup yields CDR1 SNHLY and CDR2 FYNNEI.

This chain joins TRBV14 and TRBJ2-7; D possibly corresponds to TRBD2 (5 bases). The V gene lost 0 bases and the J gene lost 3 bases, with 15 bases spanning the gap. This CDR3 comprises 16 residues. Germline V gene data show CDR1 as SGHDN and CDR2 as FVKESK. DNA of the CDR3: TGTGCCAGCAGCCAAGAATCCGGGCCGGCGGGCTACGAGCAGTACTTC. It translates to CASSQESGPAGYEQYF.